The sequence of this T cell receptor beta chain was determined in a study of CD8 T cells in Susac syndrome. The CDR3 is 13 amino acids. Germline V CDR1 and CDR2: GTSNPN, SVGIG (reference sequence). Trimming removed 1 base at V and 1 base at J, with 6 bases between. TEMRA cells were FACS-enriched, while CD8+ and CD4+ T cells were negatively isolated. RNA amounts of about 0.45 to 1 ug underwent reverse transcription with random hexamers. TCRdb reprocessed the immunoSEQ multiplex PCR reads with MiXCR, giving one entry per CDR3 protein. The data show some 180,000 distinct CDR3 sequences, about 95% seen once.

Material: CD4+ T cells from PBMCs. This TCR derives from a human donor in good health. This chain connects TRBV30 to TRBJ2-3; no clear D. CDR3 sequence (DNA): TGTGCCTGGAGTGCCCGGGGCACAGATACGCAGTATTTT. Protein product: CAWSARGTDTQYF.